Below are 4 T cell receptor beta chains sequenced from a single sample in a study of cytomegalovirus exposure and HLA in healthy donors. Both 60 Vbeta primers and 13 Jbeta primers went into the PCR. Clones were sequenced by immunoSEQ multiplex PCR, and TCRdb holds only the in-frame ones, with some missing. The table lists approximately 160,000 clones, over 70% of them singletons, with 2.5% to 3% in the top ten. The source material was PBMCs. Receptors were obtained from a woman in her forties or fifties in good health and CMV-seropositive.

This clone appeared a few times. This chain links TRBV2 with TRBJ1-2; 7 nucleotides align to TRBD1. The germline V gene encodes CDR1 SNHLY and CDR2 FYNNEI. The junction had 2 bases not matched to a gene; V was cut back by 4 bases and J by 0 bases. The CDR3 is made up of 14 amino acids. The CDR3 reads CASSGTGTNYGYTF. Here the CDR3 DNA reads TGTGCCAGCAGTGGGACAGGTACTAACTATGGCTACACCTTC.

V usage is TRBV9 and J usage is TRBJ2-2, with TRBD2 matching over 8 bases. With 0 bases clipped from V and 6 bases from J, the junction kept 7 bases outside the gene matches. CDR1 is SGDLS, CDR2 YYNGEE, per germline. The CDR3 contains 16 residues. The CDR3 DNA reads TGTGCCAGCAGCGTAGAAGCGGGGGCCTCTGCCGGGGAGCTGTTTTTT. Amino acid sequence: CASSVEAGASAGELFF.

The J gene is TRBJ2-5, the V gene TRBV6-6; possible D gene TRBD1, 5 bases. Per germline, CDR1 MNHNY and CDR2 SVGAGI (reference sequence). The CDR3 extends over 13 amino acids. V was cut by 6 bases and J by 0 bases, with 8 bases left in between. Here the CDR3 DNA reads TGTGCCAGCAGCTCAGGGTACCAAGAGACCCAGTACTTC. Its protein is CASSSGYQETQYF.

Here the CDR3 DNA reads TGTGCCAGCAGGAGGGACAGCTGGCCCGGGGAGCTGTTTTTT. Its protein is CASRRDSWPGELFF. V gene TRBV2 combines with J gene TRBJ2-2, with TRBD1 matching over 7 bases. The CDR3 extends over 14 amino acids. Germline V gene data show CDR1 as SNHLY and CDR2 as FYNNEI. V gave up 6 bases and J gave up 6 bases; unmatched junction bases: 7.